The rows below give T cell receptor beta chains drawn from one sample of a study of cytomegalovirus exposure and HLA in healthy donors. Assay: immunoSEQ multiplex PCR; the TCRdb copy retains only in-frame clones and omits some. The sample includes about 180,000 clones, around 75% of them seen just once. The sequencing sample was made of PBMCs. All receptors come from a male donor in good health and CMV-seronegative. Both conserved end residues are part of each CDR3. A D gene is named only where the DNA matches it firmly. For some rows the clone size is stated as once, few or many, or as a class when expanded; others skip it.

abundance	v_gene	len	j_gene	d_gene	CDR3aa	CDR3nt
NA	TRBV6-5	15	TRBJ1-2	NA	CASSLLTGGGYGYTF	TGTGCCAGCAGCCTCCTGACTGGGGGAGGCTATGGCTACACCTTC
few	TRBV19	16	TRBJ2-7	TRBD1	CASSIQDRGVAYEQYF	TGTGCCAGTAGTATTCAGGACAGGGGGGTCGCCTACGAGCAGTACTTC
NA	TRBV4-1	14	TRBJ2-5	NA	CASSQGRDGETQYF	TGCGCCAGCAGCCAAGGCCGGGATGGGGAGACCCAGTACTTC
NA	TRBV7-2	16	TRBJ2-1	TRBD2	CASSYLATSGRNEQFF	TGTGCCAGCAGCTACCTCGCGACTAGCGGGAGGAATGAGCAGTTCTTC
few	TRBV15	13	TRBJ1-3	NA	CATQGIAGNTIYF	TGTGCCACCCAGGGAATCGCTGGAAACACCATATATTTT
NA	TRBV7-6	12	TRBJ1-1	NA	CASSMTGLEAFF	TGTGCCAGCAGCATGACAGGTCTTGAAGCTTTCTTT
NA	TRBV28	15	TRBJ1-5	TRBD1	CASSTGGWSNQPQHF	TGTGCCAGCAGTACAGGGGGCTGGAGCAATCAGCCCCAGCATTTT
NA	TRBV30	14	TRBJ1-5	NA	CAWSESGFGQPQHF	TGTGCCTGGAGTGAATCAGGGTTCGGTCAGCCCCAGCATTTT
NA	TRBV6-5	15	TRBJ2-1	TRBD1	CASSLGQSGINEQFF	TGTGCCAGCAGTCTGGGACAGTCGGGGATCAATGAGCAGTTCTTC
few	TRBV7-2	13	TRBJ2-7	NA	CASSSPTFYEQYF	TGTGCCAGCAGCTCTCCGACATTTTACGAGCAGTACTTC
NA	TRBV6-5	12	TRBJ2-1	NA	CASRSSYNEQFF	TGTGCCAGCAGGAGTAGCTACAATGAGCAGTTCTTC
NA	TRBV4-3	16	TRBJ2-1	TRBD2	CASSQDFSGAYNEQFF	TGCGCCAGCAGCCAAGATTTTAGCGGGGCCTACAATGAGCAGTTCTTC
NA	TRBV19	14	TRBJ1-6	NA	CASSIRRGNSPLHF	TGTGCCAGTAGTATTCGCAGGGGAAATTCACCCCTCCACTTT
NA	TRBV15	18	TRBJ1-1	NA	CATSRERVGARLSTEAFF	TGTGCCACCAGCAGAGAACGTGTAGGGGCCCGATTATCGACTGAAGCTTTCTTT
NA	TRBV28	14	TRBJ1-2	TRBD1	CASSLGQGAYGYTF	TGTGCCAGCAGTTTAGGACAGGGGGCCTATGGCTACACCTTC
NA	TRBV6-5	14	TRBJ2-3	NA	CASRTTGSTDTQYF	TGTGCCAGCAGGACGACGGGGAGCACAGATACGCAGTATTTT
NA	TRBV13	17	TRBJ2-2	TRBD1	CASSSDIGTGGTGELFF	TGTGCCAGCAGCTCAGACATCGGGACAGGGGGCACCGGGGAGCTGTTTTTT
few	TRBV15	13	TRBJ1-5	NA	CATSRDSHQPQHF	TGTGCCACCAGCAGAGATAGCCATCAGCCCCAGCATTTT
NA	TRBV19	16	TRBJ1-3	NA	CASSIPVQRSGNTIYF	TGTGCCAGTAGTATCCCCGTCCAGCGCTCTGGAAACACCATATATTTT
NA	TRBV11-3	13	TRBJ2-7	NA	CASSLKPSYEQYF	TGTGCCAGCAGCTTAAAGCCCTCCTACGAGCAGTACTTC
NA	TRBV13	14	TRBJ2-4	NA	CASSFGGRPNIQYF	TGTGCCAGCAGCTTCGGGGGGCGTCCAAACATTCAGTACTTC
NA	TRBV2	16	TRBJ2-1	TRBD1	CASSGYSDRASYEQFF	TGTGCCAGCAGTGGATATTCGGACAGGGCTAGCTATGAGCAGTTCTTC
NA	TRBV5-8	13	TRBJ2-7	NA	CASSAGPSYEQYF	TGTGCCAGCAGCGCGGGACCCTCCTACGAGCAGTACTTC